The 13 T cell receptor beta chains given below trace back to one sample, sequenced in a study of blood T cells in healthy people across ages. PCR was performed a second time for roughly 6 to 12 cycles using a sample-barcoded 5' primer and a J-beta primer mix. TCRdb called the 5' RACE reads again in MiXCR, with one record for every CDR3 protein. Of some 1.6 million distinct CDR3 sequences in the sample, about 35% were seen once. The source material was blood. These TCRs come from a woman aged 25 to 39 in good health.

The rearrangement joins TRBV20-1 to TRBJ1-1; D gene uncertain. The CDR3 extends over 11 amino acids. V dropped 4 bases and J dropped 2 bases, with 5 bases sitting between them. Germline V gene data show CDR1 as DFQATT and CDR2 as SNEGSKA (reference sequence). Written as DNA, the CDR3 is TGCAGTGCTACCCGCAACACTGAAGCTTTCTTT. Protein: CSATRNTEAFF.

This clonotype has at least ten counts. CDR3: CASSEASTDTQYF. CDR3 bases: TGTGCCAGCAGTGAGGCTAGCACAGATACGCAGTATTTT. V and J are TRBV6-1 and TRBJ2-3; D is ambiguous. There are 13 residues in the CDR3. V dropped 3 bases and J dropped 0 bases, with 4 bases sitting between them. Germline CDR1 and CDR2: MNHNS and SASEGT.

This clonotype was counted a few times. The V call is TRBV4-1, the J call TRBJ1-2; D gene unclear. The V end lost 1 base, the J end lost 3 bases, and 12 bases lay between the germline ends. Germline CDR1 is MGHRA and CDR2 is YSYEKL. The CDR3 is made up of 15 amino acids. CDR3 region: CASSQGVLGDYGYTF. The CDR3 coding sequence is TGCGCCAGCAGCCAAGGGGTCTTAGGCGACTATGGCTACACCTTC.

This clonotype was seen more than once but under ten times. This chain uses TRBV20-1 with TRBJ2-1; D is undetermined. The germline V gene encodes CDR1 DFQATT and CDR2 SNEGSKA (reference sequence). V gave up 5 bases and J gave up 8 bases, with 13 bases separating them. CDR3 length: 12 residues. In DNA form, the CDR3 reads TGCAGTGCTCCGGTGTACCTCGATGAGCAGTTCTTC. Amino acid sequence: CSAPVYLDEQFF.

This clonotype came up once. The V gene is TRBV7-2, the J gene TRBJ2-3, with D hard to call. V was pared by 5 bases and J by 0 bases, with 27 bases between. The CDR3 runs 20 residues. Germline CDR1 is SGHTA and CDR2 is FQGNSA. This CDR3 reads CASSARSRFSARISTDTQYF. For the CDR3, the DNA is TGTGCCAGCAGCGCCAGATCGAGATTCTCCGCGAGGATTAGCACAGATACGCAGTATTTT.

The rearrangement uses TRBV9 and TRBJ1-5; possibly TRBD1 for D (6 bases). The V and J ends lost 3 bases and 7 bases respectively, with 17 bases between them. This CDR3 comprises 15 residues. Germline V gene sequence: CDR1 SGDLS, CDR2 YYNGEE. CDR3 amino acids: CASSGGVGGGQPQHF. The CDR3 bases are TGTGCCAGCAGCGGAGGGGTAGGGGGAGGGCAGCCCCAGCATTTT.

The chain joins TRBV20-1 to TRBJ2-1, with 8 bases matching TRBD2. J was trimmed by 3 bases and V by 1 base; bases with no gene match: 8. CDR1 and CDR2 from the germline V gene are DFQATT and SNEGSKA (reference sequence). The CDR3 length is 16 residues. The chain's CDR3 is CSARGFRGGGYNEQFF. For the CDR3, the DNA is TGCAGTGCTAGAGGGTTTCGGGGGGGCGGCTACAATGAGCAGTTCTTC.

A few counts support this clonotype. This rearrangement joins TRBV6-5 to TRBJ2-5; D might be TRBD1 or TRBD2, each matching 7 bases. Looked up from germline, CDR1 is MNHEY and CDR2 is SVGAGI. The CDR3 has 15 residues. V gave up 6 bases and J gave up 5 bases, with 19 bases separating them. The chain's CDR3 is CASSRGRGVGETQYF. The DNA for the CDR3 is TGTGCCAGCAGCAGGGGGAGGGGGGTCGGGGAGACCCAGTACTTC.

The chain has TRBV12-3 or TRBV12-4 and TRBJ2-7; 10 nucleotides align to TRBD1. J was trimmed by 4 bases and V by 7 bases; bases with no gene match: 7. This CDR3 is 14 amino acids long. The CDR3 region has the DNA TGTGCCAGCACGCCGGGACAGGGGCAATACGAGCAGTACTTC. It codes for CASTPGQGQYEQYF.

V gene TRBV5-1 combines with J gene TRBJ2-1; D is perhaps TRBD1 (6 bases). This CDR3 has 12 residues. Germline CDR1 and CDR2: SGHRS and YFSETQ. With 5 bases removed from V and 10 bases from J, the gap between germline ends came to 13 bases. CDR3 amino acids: CASSYTGSEQFF. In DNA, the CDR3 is TGCGCCAGCAGTTATACAGGGAGCGAGCAGTTCTTC.

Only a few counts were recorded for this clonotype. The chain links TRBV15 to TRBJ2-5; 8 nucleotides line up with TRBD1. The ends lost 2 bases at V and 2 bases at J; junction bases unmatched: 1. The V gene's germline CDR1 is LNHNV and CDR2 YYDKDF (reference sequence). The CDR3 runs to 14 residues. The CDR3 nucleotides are TGTGCCACCAGCAGAAACAGGGGGCAAGAGACCCAGTACTTC. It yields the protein CATSRNRGQETQYF. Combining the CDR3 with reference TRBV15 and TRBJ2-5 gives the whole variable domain DAMVIQNPRYQVTQFGKPVTLSCSQTLNHNVMYWYQQKSSQAPKLLFHYYDKDFNNEADTPDNFQSRRPNTSFCFLDIRSPGLGDTAMYLCATSRNRGQETQYFGPGTRLLVL.

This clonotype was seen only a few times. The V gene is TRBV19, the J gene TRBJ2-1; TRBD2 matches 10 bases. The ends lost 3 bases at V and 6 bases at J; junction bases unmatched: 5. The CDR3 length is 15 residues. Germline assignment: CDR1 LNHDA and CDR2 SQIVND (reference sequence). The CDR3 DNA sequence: TGTGCCAGTAGTATTGGGACTAGCGAATTCAATGAGCAGTTCTTC. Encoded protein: CASSIGTSEFNEQFF.

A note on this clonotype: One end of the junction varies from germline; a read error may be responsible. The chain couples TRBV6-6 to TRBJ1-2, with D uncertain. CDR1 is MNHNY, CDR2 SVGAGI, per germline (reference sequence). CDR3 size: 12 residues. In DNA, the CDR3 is TGTGCCGGCAGTCACGGACGGGGTGGCTACACCTTC. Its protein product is CAGSHGRGGYTF.